The sequence of this T cell receptor (beta chain) was determined in a study of blood T cell repertoires in COVID-19. Study in general: Acute-phase and convalescent COVID-19 samples originated in the United States, Italy and Spain. In each case, the material was cDNA or gDNA derived from T cells, B-cell-depleted T cells, or PBMCs.

This clone showed up just once. Study processing details: Scientists estimated how many nucleated cells there were by amplifying reference gene primers. Sequenced by immunoSEQ multiplex PCR; TCRdb stores in-frame clones only, minus some. The D gene and trimming were derived from the DNA, and the V and J assignments and clone size from that table. The sample contains around 91,000 clones, approximately 79% of which appear only once. V dropped 1 base and J dropped 6; count of bases not matched to a gene: 9. CDR1 SGHAT and CDR2 FQNNGV come from the germline V gene. The CDR3 runs 16 residues. The TCR sequence derives from a woman over 75 with active or convalescent COVID-19. The sequencing input was peripheral blood. This chain uses TRBV11-2 with TRBJ2-1, with 7 bases that match TRBD2. This chain's CDR3 is CASSLVGGPARNEQFF. The CDR3 nucleotides are TGTGCCAGCAGCTTAGTGGGAGGGCCCGCCCGCAATGAGCAGTTCTTC.